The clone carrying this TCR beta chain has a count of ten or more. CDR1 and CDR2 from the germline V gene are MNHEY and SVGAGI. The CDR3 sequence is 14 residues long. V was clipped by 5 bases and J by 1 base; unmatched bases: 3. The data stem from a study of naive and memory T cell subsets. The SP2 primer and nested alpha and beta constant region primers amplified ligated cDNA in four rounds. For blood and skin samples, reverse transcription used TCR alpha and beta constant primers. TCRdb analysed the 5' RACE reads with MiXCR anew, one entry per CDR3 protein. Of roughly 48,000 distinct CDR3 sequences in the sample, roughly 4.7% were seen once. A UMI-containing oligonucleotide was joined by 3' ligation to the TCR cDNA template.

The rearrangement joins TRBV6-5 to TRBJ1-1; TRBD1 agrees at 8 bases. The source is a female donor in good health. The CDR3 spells CASSQTGANTEAFF. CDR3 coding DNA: TGTGCCAGCAGTCAGACAGGGGCGAACACTGAAGCTTTCTTT.